A single sample gave rise to the 15 T cell receptor beta chains below, sequenced in a study of identical twins. TCRdb ran MiXCR on the 5' RACE reads and lists one entry per CDR3 protein. The sample gives some 1,700,000 distinct CDR3 sequences, about 32% of which show up once; 0.25% to 0.3% is in the top ten. Sequenced input: cord blood. Every receptor here comes from a newborn girl in good health.

This clonotype was seen a few times. J is TRBJ2-7 and V is TRBV4-2; D not resolved. CDR1 and CDR2 from the germline V gene are LGHNA and YNFKEQ. V lost 0 bases to trimming and J lost 10 bases, with 13 bases between them. There are 13 residues in the CDR3. CDR3 sequence (DNA): TGTGCCAGCAGCCAAGACACCCTAAGACCCCAGTACTTC. It translates to CASSQDTLRPQYF.

The rearrangement joins TRBV2 to TRBJ2-4, with 9 bases lining up with TRBD1. Germline CDR1 is SNHLY and CDR2 is FYNNEI. The junction had 4 bases not matched to a gene; V was cut back by 1 base and J by 0 bases. The CDR3 is 17 amino acids. As DNA, the CDR3 is TGTGCCAGCAGTGAAGTCTGGGACAGGGTAGCCAAAAACATTCAGTACTTC. Translating it yields CASSEVWDRVAKNIQYF.

This chain links TRBV14 with TRBJ1-5; 8 bases map to TRBD1. Germline assignment: CDR1 SGHDN and CDR2 FVKESK. V lost 2 bases and J lost 5; bases outside the gene matches: 8. The CDR3 has 16 amino acids. The CDR3 DNA reads as TGTGCCAGCAGCCAACCCACGGACAGGGAGGATCAGCCCCAGCATTTT. As protein: CASSQPTDREDQPQHF.

This clonotype has a handful of counts. The chain uses TRBV27 and TRBJ2-5, with D possibly TRBD1 on 5 matching bases. CDR3 length: 14 residues. V was trimmed by 3 bases and J by 5 bases, leaving 13 bases between them. Per the germline V gene, CDR1 is MNHEY and CDR2 is SMNVEV (reference sequence). The CDR3: CASSFRWTSETQYF. The DNA of the CDR3 is TGTGCCAGCAGTTTCCGGTGGACATCGGAGACCCAGTACTTC.

This clonotype was counted a few times. The CDR3 reads CASREIQETQYF. CDR3 bases: TGCGCCAGCAGAGAAATACAAGAGACCCAGTACTTC. The rearrangement joins TRBV5-1 to TRBJ2-5; D is undetermined. Germline lookup yields CDR1 SGHRS and CDR2 YFSETQ. This CDR3 comprises 12 residues. Trimming shortened V by 5 bases and J by 2 bases, and 7 bases separated the two germline ends.

This clonotype occurred a few times. This rearrangement joins TRBV27 to TRBJ2-7; TRBD2 might be the D (5 bases). The CDR3 contains 13 residues. V was trimmed by 7 bases and J by 3 bases, leaving 13 bases between them. From germline, CDR1 is MNHEY and CDR2 SMNVEV (reference sequence). CDR3 sequence reads: CASTWRAGYEQYF. The CDR3 DNA sequence: TGTGCCAGCACTTGGCGGGCCGGCTACGAGCAGTACTTC.

The V and J genes are TRBV27 and TRBJ1-1, with 7 bases lining up with TRBD1. The junction had 9 bases not matched to a gene; V was cut back by 2 bases and J by 0 bases. Germline V gene lookup returns CDR1 MNHEY and CDR2 SMNVEV (reference sequence). The CDR3 runs to 17 residues. The CDR3 here is CASSLKALTGMNTEAFF. CDR3 DNA: TGTGCCAGCAGTTTAAAGGCCCTGACAGGGATGAACACTGAAGCTTTCTTT.

J is TRBJ2-4 and V is TRBV4-1; 8 positions agree with TRBD2. This CDR3 has 16 amino acids. V dropped 1 base and J dropped 13; count of bases not matched to a gene: 15. Germline assignment: CDR1 MGHRA and CDR2 YSYEKL. CDR3 nucleotides: TGCGCCAGCAGCCAAGTTTGGACTAGCCCAGCGGGGGAGCAGTACTTC. Its translation: CASSQVWTSPAGEQYF.

Notes on this clonotype: The CDR3 end shows no conserved phenylalanine or tryptophan, and so a read error is likely. V gene TRBV6-6 combines with J gene TRBJ2-5; D may match TRBD1 or TRBD2 (5 bases each). Trimming cost V 0 bases and J 6 bases, with 8 bases left between them. The V gene's germline CDR1 is MNHNY and CDR2 SVGAGI (reference sequence). The length of the CDR3 is 13 residues. As DNA, the CDR3 is TGTGCCAGCAGTTACTCAGGGGAGCAGACCCAGTACGTC. Its translation is CASSYSGEQTQYV.

The rearrangement uses TRBV20-1 and TRBJ1-1; D unresolved. The germline V and J ends were trimmed by 0 bases and 0 bases, with 8 bases remaining between them. The CDR3 loop spans 14 amino acids. Per the germline V gene, CDR1 is DFQATT and CDR2 is SNEGSKA (reference sequence). In nucleotides, the CDR3 is TGCAGTGCTAGAGATGAACCTATGAACACTGAAGCTTTCTTT. This encodes CSARDEPMNTEAFF.

Only one count was recorded for this clonotype. Being one base from a much bigger clone, this may be a read error. The rearrangement joins TRBV20-1 to TRBJ1-2, with 10 positions matching TRBD1. Trimming removed 5 bases from V and 3 bases from J; junction bases left unmatched: 3. The CDR3 runs to 13 residues. Germline CDR1 and CDR2: DFQATT and SNEGSKA (reference sequence). The CDR3 spells CSAPTGGDYGYTF. The CDR3, as DNA: TGCAGTGCTCCGACAGGGGGCGACTATGGCTACACCTTC.

The chain recombines TRBV2 with TRBJ1-5; a possible D gene is TRBD1 (6 bases). Trimming shortened V by 3 bases and J by 4 bases, and 10 bases separated the two germline ends. The CDR3 covers 14 residues. Germline V gene sequence: CDR1 SNHLY, CDR2 FYNNEI. The CDR3 DNA sequence: TGTGCCAGCAGTGATTACAGGGATAATCAGCCCCAGCATTTT. Its translation: CASSDYRDNQPQHF. Using reference TRBV2 and TRBJ1-5 for the parts outside the CDR3, the full variable domain is EPEVTQTPSHQVTQMGQEVILRCVPISNHLYFYWYRQILGQKVEFLVSFYNNEISEKSEIFDDQFSVERPDGSNFTLKIRSTKLEDSAMYFCASSDYRDNQPQHFGDGTRLSIL.

This clonotype was picked up a small number of times. CDR3 bases: TGTGCCAGCAGCATACTACCTCCGGGACTAGCGGGAACCGGGTCCCAGTACTTC. Amino acids: CASSILPPGLAGTGSQYF. The chain couples TRBV21-1 to TRBJ2-5; TRBD2, as called in the table, went unchecked against the DNA. TRBV21-1 is assigned pseudogene status. This CDR3 is built from 18 residues.

This chain joins TRBV20-1 and TRBJ2-4; D might be TRBD1 (5 bases). Germline CDR1 and CDR2: DFQATT and SNEGSKA (reference sequence). This CDR3 is 16 amino acids long. Deletions cut 6 bases from V and 0 bases from J, with 18 bases between. CDR3 bases: TGCAGTGCCACGCAGGGCAGGATCTTAGCCAAAAACATTCAGTACTTC. Translating it yields CSATQGRILAKNIQYF.

A few counts support this clonotype. This sequence joins TRBV12-3 or TRBV12-4 and TRBJ2-1; TRBD1 aligns across 7 bases. The CDR3 consists of 15 residues. Unmatched junction bases numbered 6, after V lost 6 bases and J lost 1 base. The CDR3 here is CASRQGEGSYNEQFF. DNA of the CDR3: TGTGCCAGCAGGCAGGGGGAAGGGTCCTACAATGAGCAGTTCTTC.